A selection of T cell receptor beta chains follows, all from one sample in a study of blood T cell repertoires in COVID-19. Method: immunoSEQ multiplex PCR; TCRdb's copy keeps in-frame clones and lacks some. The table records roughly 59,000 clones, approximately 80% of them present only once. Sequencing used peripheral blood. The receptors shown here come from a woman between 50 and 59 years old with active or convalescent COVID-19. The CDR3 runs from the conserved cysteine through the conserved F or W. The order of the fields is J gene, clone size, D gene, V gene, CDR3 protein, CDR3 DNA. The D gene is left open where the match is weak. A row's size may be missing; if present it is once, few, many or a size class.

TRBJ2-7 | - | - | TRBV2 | CASTTAGYEQYF | TGTGCCAGCACTACCGCGGGATACGAGCAGTACTTC
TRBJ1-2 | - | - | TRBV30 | CAWRARGNYGYTF | TGTGCCTGGAGGGCCAGGGGAAACTATGGCTACACCTTC
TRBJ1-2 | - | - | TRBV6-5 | CASSYSIPGINYGYTF | TGTGCCAGCAGTTACTCGATACCAGGGATTAACTATGGCTACACCTTC
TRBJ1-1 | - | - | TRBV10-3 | CAISLTGIEAFF | TGTGCCATCAGCCTCACAGGGATTGAAGCTTTCTTT
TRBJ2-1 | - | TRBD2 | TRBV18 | CASSAPGSGRMGNEQFF | TGTGCCAGCTCAGCACCCGGGAGCGGGAGGATGGGGAATGAGCAGTTCTTC
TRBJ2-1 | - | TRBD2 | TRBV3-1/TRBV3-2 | CASSYLTSGLYNEQFF | TGTGCCAGCAGCTATCTTACTAGCGGCCTTTACAATGAGCAGTTCTTC
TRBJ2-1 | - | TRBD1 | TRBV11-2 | CASSPLTGFSYNEQFF | TGTGCCAGCAGCCCCTTGACAGGGTTCTCCTACAATGAGCAGTTCTTC
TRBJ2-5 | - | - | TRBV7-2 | CASSLGARQETQYF | TGTGCCAGCAGCTTAGGGGCAAGGCAAGAGACCCAGTACTTC
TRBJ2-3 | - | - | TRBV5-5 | CASSLAGTSTDTQYF | TGTGCCAGCAGCTTAGCAGGGACTAGCACAGATACGCAGTATTTT
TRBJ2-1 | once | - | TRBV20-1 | CSARDLPHQFF | TGCAGTGCTAGGGACTTGCCGCACCAGTTCTTC
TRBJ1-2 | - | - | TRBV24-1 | CATSGSDVELWGYTF | TGTGCCACCAGTGGGAGTGACGTCGAACTATGGGGCTACACCTTC